The clone carrying this TCR beta chain was found a few times. Its specificity is unknown. Researchers used 5'RACE with constant-segment primers to make TCR alpha and TCR beta cDNA libraries that carry sample barcodes and UMIs. In TCRdb, the 5' RACE reads were re-called with MiXCR into one record per CDR3 protein. Among about 170,000 distinct CDR3 sequences listed, 13% were seen once. This sample is part of a study of T-cell memory formation after mild COVID-19. Points from the study as a whole: SARS-CoV-2 specificity was not confirmed for second-wave clones peaking on day 37. CD4/CD8 balance held among clones contracting day 15 to 85, and later expanders leaned CD4+.

From germline, CDR1 is MNHEY and CDR2 SVGEGT. This CDR3 has 14 residues. Trimming took off 8 bases at V and 8 bases at J, with 16 bases between the two ends. The origin of this receptor is a man aged 18 to 30 who had mild COVID-19 (a few samples of this study predate the infection). Cell type and time point are not known. The source material was PBMCs or a T cell subset sorted from them (not recorded which). The rearrangement links TRBV6-2 or TRBV6-3 to TRBJ1-6; maybe TRBD1 (5 bases). The CDR3, as DNA: TGTGCCAGCGCCTGGACGGGGCAGGATTCACCCCTCCACTTT. It yields the protein CASAWTGQDSPLHF.